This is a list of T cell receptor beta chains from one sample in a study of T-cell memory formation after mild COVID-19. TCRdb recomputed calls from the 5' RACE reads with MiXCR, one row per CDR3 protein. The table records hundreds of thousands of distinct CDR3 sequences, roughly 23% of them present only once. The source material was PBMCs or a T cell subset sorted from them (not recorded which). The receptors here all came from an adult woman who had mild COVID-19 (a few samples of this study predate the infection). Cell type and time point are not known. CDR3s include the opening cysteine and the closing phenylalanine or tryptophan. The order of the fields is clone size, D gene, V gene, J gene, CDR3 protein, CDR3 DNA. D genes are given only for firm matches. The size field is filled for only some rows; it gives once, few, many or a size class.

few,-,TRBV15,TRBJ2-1,CATGTLGGTRTQFF,TGTGCCACCGGGACCTTGGGGGGCACCCGGACTCAGTTCTTC
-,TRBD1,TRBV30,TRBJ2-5,CAWRESPGQGVFWRETQYF,TGTGCCTGGCGTGAGAGCCCGGGACAGGGGGTTTTTTGGCGAGAGACCCAGTACTTC
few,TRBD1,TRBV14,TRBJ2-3,CASSYRGPLDTQYF,TGTGCCAGCAGCTACAGGGGGCCATTAGATACGCAGTATTTT
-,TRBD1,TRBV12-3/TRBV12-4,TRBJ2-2,CASSPQTGPGELFF,TGTGCCAGCAGTCCTCAGACAGGGCCCGGGGAGCTGTTTTTT
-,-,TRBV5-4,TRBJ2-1,CASSLGTDLSYNEQFF,TGTGCCAGCAGCTTGGGGACTGATCTCTCCTACAATGAGCAGTTCTTC
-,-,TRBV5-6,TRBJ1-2,CASSLLHGYTF,TGTGCCAGCAGCTTACTCCATGGCTACACCTTC
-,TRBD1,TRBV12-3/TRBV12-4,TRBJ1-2,CASSFRTGRGYTF,TGTGCCAGCAGTTTCCGGACAGGGAGGGGCTACACCTTC
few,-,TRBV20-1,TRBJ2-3,CSARQASTDTQYF,TGCAGTGCTAGACAGGCTAGCACAGATACGCAGTATTTT
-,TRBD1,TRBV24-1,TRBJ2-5,CATGQGETQYF,TGTGCCACTGGACAGGGAGAGACCCAGTACTTC
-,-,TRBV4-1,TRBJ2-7,CASSQPVVGLGGRSTYEQYF,TGCGCCAGCAGCCAACCTGTTGTGGGACTGGGCGGCCGATCTACCTACGAGCAGTACTTC
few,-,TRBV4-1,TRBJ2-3,CASSQTYMGTQYF,TGCGCCAGCAGCCAAACCTACATGGGTACGCAGTATTTT
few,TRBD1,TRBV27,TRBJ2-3,CASSPNRGRSADTQYF,TGTGCCAGCAGCCCCAACAGGGGGCGGTCTGCAGATACGCAGTATTTT